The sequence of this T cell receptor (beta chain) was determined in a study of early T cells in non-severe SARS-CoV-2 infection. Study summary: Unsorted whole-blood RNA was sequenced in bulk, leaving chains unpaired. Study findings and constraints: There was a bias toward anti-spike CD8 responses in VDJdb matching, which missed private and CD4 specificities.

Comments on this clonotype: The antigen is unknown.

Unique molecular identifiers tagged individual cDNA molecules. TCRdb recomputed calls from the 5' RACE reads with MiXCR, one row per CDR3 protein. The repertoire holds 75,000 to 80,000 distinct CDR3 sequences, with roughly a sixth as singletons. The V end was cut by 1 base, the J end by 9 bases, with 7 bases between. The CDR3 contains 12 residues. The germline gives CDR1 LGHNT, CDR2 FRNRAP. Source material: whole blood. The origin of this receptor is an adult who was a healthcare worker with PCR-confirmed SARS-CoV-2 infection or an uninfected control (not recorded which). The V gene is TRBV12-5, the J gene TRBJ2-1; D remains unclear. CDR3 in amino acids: CASGLGSGEQFF. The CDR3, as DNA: TGTGCTAGTGGTTTGGGATCGGGTGAGCAGTTCTTC.